A single sample is the source of the 5 T cell receptor beta chains below, sequenced in a study of vaccination and CD4 T cells after COVID-19. As for treatment: 10-day PBMC culture with coronavirus spike peptide pools or control peptides (ViraFEST assay). For these receptors, no antigen is known. Sequenced with the Oncomine TCR Beta short-read assay was DNA taken from cultured CD4+ T cells. TCRdb independently ran MiXCR on the PCR reads; one entry per CDR3 protein. The sample contains over 15,000 distinct CDR3 sequences, about two fifths of which appear only once. Sequencing was performed on CD4+ T cells from blood, cultured in vitro, taken before SARS-CoV-2 vaccination. The receptors derive from a human donor who had recovered from COVID-19.

In its sample, this clonotype was seen a few times. The chain couples TRBV15 to TRBJ2-1; no firm D call. V was pared by 1 base and J by 7 bases, with 5 bases between. Germline assignment: CDR1 LNHNV and CDR2 YYDKDF (reference sequence). CDR3 size: 12 residues. This CDR3 is CATSRGWNEQFF. The CDR3 nucleotides are TGTGCCACCAGCAGAGGATGGAATGAGCAGTTCTTC. The full variable domain, its missing parts supplied by reference TRBV15 and TRBJ2-1, is DAMVIQNPRYQVTQFGKPVTLSCSQTLNHNVMYWYQQKSSQAPKLLFHYYDKDFNNEADTPDNFQSRRPNTSFCFLDIRSPGLGDTAMYLCATSRGWNEQFFGPGTRLTVL.

The J gene is TRBJ2-1, the V gene TRBV10-3; D may correspond to TRBD1 or TRBD2 (5 bases each). Germline V gives CDR1 ENHRY, CDR2 SYGVKD. This CDR3 has 17 amino acids. Between the trimmed V and J ends, which lost 2 bases and 7 bases, there was a span of 21 bases. The CDR3 bases are TGTGCCATCAGTGAGAAAGACGGGACCCCGGGTGGGAATGAGCAGTTCTTC. Encoded protein: CAISEKDGTPGGNEQFF.

The CDR3 DNA sequence: TGTGCCAGCAGCGGGCATAGCGTAGCATACACAGATACGCAGTATTTT. This sequence encodes CASSGHSVAYTDTQYF. The gene calls are TRBV9 and TRBJ2-3, with D perhaps TRBD2 (5 bases). Per germline, CDR1 SGDLS and CDR2 YYNGEE. V was clipped by 3 bases and J by 2 bases, with 16 bases between them. There are 16 residues in the CDR3.

This clonotype came up a few times. The chain joins TRBV20-1 to TRBJ1-2; D is possibly TRBD1 (6 bases). CDR3 size: 16 residues. CDR1 and CDR2 (germline): DFQATT, SNEGSKA (reference sequence). V shed 2 bases and J shed 2 bases, with 18 bases lying between them. The CDR3 is CSARQQGRGLNYGYTF. The CDR3 DNA reads TGCAGTGCTAGACAACAGGGCCGGGGCCTAAACTATGGCTACACCTTC.

This clonotype has only a few counts. The chain combines TRBV10-2 with TRBJ2-1; 14 positions match TRBD2. Germline loops: CDR1 WSHSY, CDR2 SAAADI. The CDR3 contains 16 residues. With 3 bases clipped from V and 8 bases from J, the junction kept 6 bases outside the gene matches. CDR3 in amino acids: CASSDRTSGRSDEQFF. The CDR3, as DNA: TGCGCCAGCAGTGATAGGACTAGCGGGAGGTCGGATGAGCAGTTCTTC.